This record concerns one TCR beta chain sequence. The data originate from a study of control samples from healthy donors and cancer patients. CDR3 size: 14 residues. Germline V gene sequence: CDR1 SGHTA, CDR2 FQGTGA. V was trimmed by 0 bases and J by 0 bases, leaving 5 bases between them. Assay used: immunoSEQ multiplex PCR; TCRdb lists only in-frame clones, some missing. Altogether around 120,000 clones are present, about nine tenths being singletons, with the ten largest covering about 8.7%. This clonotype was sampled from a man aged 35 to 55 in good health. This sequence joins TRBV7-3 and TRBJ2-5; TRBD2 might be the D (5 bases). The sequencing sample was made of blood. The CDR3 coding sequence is TGTGCCAGCAGCTTAACCGGGGACCAAGAGACCCAGTACTTC. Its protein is CASSLTGDQETQYF.